This record looks at one T cell receptor (beta chain) sequence and its context. CDR3 size: 15 residues. Germline V lookup: CDR1 LNHDA, CDR2 SQIVND (reference sequence). Unmatched junction bases numbered 9, after V lost 9 bases and J lost 0 bases. Using immunoSEQ multiplex PCR, the repertoire was profiled, and TCRdb retains in-frame clones only, with some absent. Among approximately 140,000 clones listed, almost 90% were seen once. The data originate from a study of blood T cell repertoires in COVID-19. Study-wide background: The study drew acute and convalescent COVID-19 samples from the United States, Italy and Spain. In each case, the material was cDNA or gDNA derived from T cells, B-cell-depleted T cells, or PBMCs.

This sequence originates from a human donor in a cohort sampled during active COVID-19. V and J are TRBV19 and TRBJ1-2; TRBD1 matches at 8 bases. Specimen: peripheral blood. Here the CDR3 reads CASRQLQGANYGYTF. CDR3 in DNA: TGTGCCAGCCGCCAGTTACAGGGGGCTAACTATGGCTACACCTTC. Variable domain in full (rest from reference TRBV19 and TRBJ1-2): DGGITQSPKYLFRKEGQNVTLSCEQNLNHDAMYWYRQDPGQGLRLIYYSQIVNDFQKGDIAEGYSVSREKKESFPLTVTSAQKNPTAFYLCASRQLQGANYGYTFGSGTRLTVV.